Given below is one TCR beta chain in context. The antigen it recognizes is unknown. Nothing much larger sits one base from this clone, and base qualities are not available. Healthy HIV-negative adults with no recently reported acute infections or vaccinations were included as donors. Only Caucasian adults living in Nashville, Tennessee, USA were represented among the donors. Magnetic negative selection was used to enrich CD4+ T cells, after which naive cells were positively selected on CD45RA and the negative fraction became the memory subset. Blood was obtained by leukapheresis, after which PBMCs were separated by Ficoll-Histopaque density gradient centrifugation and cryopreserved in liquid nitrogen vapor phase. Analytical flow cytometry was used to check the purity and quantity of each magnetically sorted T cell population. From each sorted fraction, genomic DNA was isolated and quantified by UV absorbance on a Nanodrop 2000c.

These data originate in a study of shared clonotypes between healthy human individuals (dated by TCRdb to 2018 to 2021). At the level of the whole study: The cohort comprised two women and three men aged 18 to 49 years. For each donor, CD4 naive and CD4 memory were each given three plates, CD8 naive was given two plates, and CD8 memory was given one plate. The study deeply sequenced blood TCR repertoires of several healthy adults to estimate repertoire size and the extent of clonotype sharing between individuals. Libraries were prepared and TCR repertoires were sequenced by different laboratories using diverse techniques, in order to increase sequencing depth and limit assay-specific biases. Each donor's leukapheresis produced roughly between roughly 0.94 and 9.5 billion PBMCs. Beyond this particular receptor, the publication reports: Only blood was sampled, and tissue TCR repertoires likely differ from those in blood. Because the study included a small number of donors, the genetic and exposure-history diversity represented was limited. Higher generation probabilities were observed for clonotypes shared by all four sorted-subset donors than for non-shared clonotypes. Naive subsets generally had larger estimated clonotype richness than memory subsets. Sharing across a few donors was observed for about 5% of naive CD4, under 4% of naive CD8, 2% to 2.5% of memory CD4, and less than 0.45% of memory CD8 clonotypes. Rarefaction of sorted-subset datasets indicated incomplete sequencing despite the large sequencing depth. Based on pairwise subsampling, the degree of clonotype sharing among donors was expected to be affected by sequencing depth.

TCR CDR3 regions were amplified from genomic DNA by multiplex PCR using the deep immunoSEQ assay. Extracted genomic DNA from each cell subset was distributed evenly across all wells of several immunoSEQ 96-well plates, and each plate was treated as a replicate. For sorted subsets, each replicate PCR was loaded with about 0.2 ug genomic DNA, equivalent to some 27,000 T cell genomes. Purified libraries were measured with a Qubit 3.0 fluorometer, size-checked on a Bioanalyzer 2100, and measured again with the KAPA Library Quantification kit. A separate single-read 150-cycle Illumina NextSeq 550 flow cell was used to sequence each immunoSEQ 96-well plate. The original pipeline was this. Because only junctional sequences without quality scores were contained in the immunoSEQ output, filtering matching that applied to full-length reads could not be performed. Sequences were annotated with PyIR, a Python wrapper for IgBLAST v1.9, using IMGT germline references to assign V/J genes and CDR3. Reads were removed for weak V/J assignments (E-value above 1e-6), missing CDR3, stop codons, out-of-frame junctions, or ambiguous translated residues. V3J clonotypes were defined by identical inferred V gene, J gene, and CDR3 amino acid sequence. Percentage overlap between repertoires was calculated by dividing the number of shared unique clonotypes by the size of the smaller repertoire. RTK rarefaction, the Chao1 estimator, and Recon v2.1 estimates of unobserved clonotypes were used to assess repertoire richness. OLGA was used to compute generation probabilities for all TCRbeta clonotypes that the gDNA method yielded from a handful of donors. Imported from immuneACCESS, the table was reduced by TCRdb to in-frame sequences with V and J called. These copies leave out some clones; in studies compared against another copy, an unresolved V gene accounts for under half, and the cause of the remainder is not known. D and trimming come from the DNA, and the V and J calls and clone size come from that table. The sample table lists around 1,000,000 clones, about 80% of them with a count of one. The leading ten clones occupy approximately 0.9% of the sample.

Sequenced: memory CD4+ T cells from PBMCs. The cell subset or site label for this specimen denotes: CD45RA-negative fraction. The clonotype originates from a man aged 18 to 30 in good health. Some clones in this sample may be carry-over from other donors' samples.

The DNA reads TGTGCCAGCAGCGCTCAGACAAGGCAGGGTGAAAAACTGTTTTTT. It is translated as CASSAQTRQGEKLFF. Here the chain combines TRBV7-2 and TRBJ1-4, with TRBD1 tentatively as D gene (5 bases match). Counted from cysteine to phenylalanine, this CDR3 has 15 amino acids. Only the CDR3 part of the read is kept: 45 bases, read in frame from the first base. CDR1 and CDR2, looked up from the germline V gene, are SGHTA and FQGNSA. V drops 5 bases and J drops 7 bases, leaving 17 bases in between.